The rows below give T cell receptor beta chains drawn from one sample of a study of blood T cell repertoires in COVID-19. Assay used: immunoSEQ multiplex PCR; TCRdb lists only in-frame clones, some missing. The sample lists roughly 250,000 clones; more than 70% were seen once. The material sequenced was peripheral blood. These receptors all stem from a man aged 35-49 years with active or convalescent COVID-19. Both conserved end residues are part of each CDR3. D genes are given only for firm matches. Size values are once, few and many counts, or a class for expanded clones, and some rows have none.

NA | TRBJ2-7 | TRBV5-4 | NA | CASSPIKAGRSYEQYF | TGTGCCAGCAGCCCGATCAAGGCAGGGCGCTCCTACGAGCAGTACTTC
NA | TRBJ1-2 | TRBV20-1 | NA | CSARAGVIYTF | TGCAGTGCTAGAGCAGGGGTAATCTACACCTTC
TRBD1 | TRBJ2-4 | TRBV29-1 | NA | CSVDLVTGGASIQYF | TGCAGCGTTGACCTCGTAACAGGGGGCGCATCCATTCAGTACTTC
NA | TRBJ1-2 | TRBV24-1 | NA | CATSAGNLDSNYGYTF | TGTGCCACCAGTGCGGGAAATTTGGACAGCAACTATGGCTACACCTTC
NA | TRBJ1-1 | TRBV24-1 | few | CATSSPGWTEAFF | TGTGCCACCAGTAGCCCAGGGTGGACTGAAGCTTTCTTT
TRBD1 | TRBJ1-4 | TRBV19 | NA | CASSLSQGVGEKLFF | TGTGCCAGTAGCCTTTCACAGGGGGTAGGTGAAAAACTGTTTTTT
TRBD2 | TRBJ2-3 | TRBV5-1 | NA | CASSLGASGGDTQYF | TGCGCCAGCAGCTTGGGGGCTAGCGGGGGAGATACGCAGTATTTT
TRBD1 | TRBJ1-1 | TRBV9 | NA | CASSVDGTGTMNTEAFF | TGTGCCAGCAGCGTAGATGGGACAGGGACGATGAACACTGAAGCTTTCTTT
TRBD2 | TRBJ2-5 | TRBV7-2 | NA | CASSFDAGEETQYF | TGTGCCAGCAGCTTTGATGCGGGAGAAGAGACCCAGTACTTC
NA | TRBJ2-3 | TRBV11-3 | NA | CASCRQATDTQYF | TGTGCCAGCTGTAGACAGGCAACAGATACGCAGTATTTT